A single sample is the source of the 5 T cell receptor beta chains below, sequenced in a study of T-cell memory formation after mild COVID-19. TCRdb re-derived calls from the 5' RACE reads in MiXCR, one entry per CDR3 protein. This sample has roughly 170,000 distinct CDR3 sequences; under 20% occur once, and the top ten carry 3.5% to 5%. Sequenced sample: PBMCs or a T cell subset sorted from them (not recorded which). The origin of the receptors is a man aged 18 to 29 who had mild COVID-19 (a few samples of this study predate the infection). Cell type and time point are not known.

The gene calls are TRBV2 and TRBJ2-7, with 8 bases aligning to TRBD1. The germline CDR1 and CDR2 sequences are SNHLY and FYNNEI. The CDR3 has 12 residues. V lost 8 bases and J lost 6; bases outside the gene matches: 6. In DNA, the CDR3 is TGTGCCAGCCGCCAGGGGGCTTCCGAGCAGTACTTC. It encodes CASRQGASEQYF.

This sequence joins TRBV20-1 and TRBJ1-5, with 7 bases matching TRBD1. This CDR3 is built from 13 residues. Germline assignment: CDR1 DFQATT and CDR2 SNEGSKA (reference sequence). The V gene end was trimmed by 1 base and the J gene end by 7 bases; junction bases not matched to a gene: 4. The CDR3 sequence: CSARADRVQPQHF. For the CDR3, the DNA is TGCAGTGCTAGAGCCGACAGGGTACAGCCCCAGCATTTT.

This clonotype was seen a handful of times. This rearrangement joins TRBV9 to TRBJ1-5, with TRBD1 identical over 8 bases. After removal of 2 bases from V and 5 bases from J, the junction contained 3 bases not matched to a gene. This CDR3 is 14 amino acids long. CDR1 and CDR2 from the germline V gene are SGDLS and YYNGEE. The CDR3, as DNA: TGTGCCAGCAGCGTCAGGGGGCAAGATCAGCCCCAGCATTTT. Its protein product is CASSVRGQDQPQHF.

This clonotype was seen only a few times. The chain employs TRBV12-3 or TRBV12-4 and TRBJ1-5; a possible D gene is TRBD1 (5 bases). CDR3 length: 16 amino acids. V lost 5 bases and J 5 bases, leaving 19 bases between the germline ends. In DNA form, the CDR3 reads TGTGCCAGCAGTCGACGGGGGGGATTAAAGGATCAGCCCCAGCATTTT. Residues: CASSRRGGLKDQPQHF.

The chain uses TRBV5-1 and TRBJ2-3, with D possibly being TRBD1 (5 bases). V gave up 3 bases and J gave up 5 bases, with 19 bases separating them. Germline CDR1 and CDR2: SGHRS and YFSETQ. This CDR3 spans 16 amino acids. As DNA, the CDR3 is TGCGCCAGCAGCTGGAAGGACACTCCCGCAAGAGATACGCAGTATTTT. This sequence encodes CASSWKDTPARDTQYF.